The clone carrying this T cell receptor beta chain has a handful of counts. The antigen is unknown. The entry originates in a study of beta chain features in type 1 diabetes. Looking at the study overall: Examination covered 100 million to 140 million sorted cells spanning all samples.

Study conclusions and caveats: The naive, central memory and Treg TCRB repertoires showed an apparent similarity that was greater among patients than among healthy donors. For Type 1 diabetes patients, all four CD4+ subsets carried TCRB CDR3s that were moderately but significantly shorter.

The sequenced template was cDNA made from the entire isolated RNA. Assay: immunoSEQ multiplex PCR; the TCRdb copy retains only in-frame clones and omits some. The sample shows around 180,000 clones, approximately 8% of them seen only once. Per the germline V gene, CDR1 is SGHNT and CDR2 is YYREEE (reference sequence). V was trimmed by 1 base and J by 9 bases, leaving 17 bases between them. The CDR3 is made up of 15 amino acids. The sequence was obtained from a woman in her 40s with type 1 diabetes. This chain joins TRBV5-4 and TRBJ2-4, with D possibly TRBD1 on 5 matching bases. Sequenced material: central memory CD4+ T cells from blood. CDR3 sequence (DNA): TGTGCCAGCAGCTTGTTATCCGACAGAGAGAGCATTCAGTACTTC. Protein sequence: CASSLLSDRESIQYF.